These T cell receptor beta chains were read from a single sample in a study of blood T cell repertoires in COVID-19. Profiled with immunoSEQ multiplex PCR; TCRdb holds only in-frame clones, not every one. The sample has 300,000 or so clones, 90% seen once; the top ten hold about 2.4%. The material sequenced was PBMCs or T cells enriched from blood (not recorded which). The receptors here all came from a man in his 60s who had recovered from COVID-19. Both conserved end residues are part of each CDR3. Fields, in order: CDR3 DNA, CDR3 protein, J gene, clone size, CDR3 length, V gene, D gene. A D gene is named only where the DNA matches it firmly. The size of a clone is reported for some rows only, either as once, few or many, or as a class for expanded clones.

CDR3 DNA: TGTGCCAGCAGTGGGGACAGCCAAGAGACCCAGTACTTC; CDR3 protein: CASSGDSQETQYF; J gene: TRBJ2-5; clone size: NA; CDR3 length: 13; V gene: TRBV28; D gene: TRBD1
CDR3 DNA: TGCAGTGCTAGTCTCTCCGACTATGGCTACACCTTC; CDR3 protein: CSASLSDYGYTF; J gene: TRBJ1-2; clone size: NA; CDR3 length: 12; V gene: TRBV20-1; D gene: NA
CDR3 DNA: TGTGCCAGCAGAGAAACCCTAGCGGGGGTCTCCTACAATGAGCAGTTCTTC; CDR3 protein: CASRETLAGVSYNEQFF; J gene: TRBJ2-1; clone size: NA; CDR3 length: 17; V gene: TRBV6-1; D gene: TRBD2
CDR3 DNA: TGTGCCAGTAGGAAGAGACAGGATTCGAACACTGAAGCTTTCTTT; CDR3 protein: CASRKRQDSNTEAFF; J gene: TRBJ1-1; clone size: NA; CDR3 length: 15; V gene: TRBV19; D gene: NA
CDR3 DNA: TGTGCCAGCAGCTCCCCCCCGGCTAGCGGGAGGCTGTCCTACAATGAGCAGTTCTTC; CDR3 protein: CASSSPPASGRLSYNEQFF; J gene: TRBJ2-1; clone size: once; CDR3 length: 19; V gene: TRBV3-1/TRBV3-2; D gene: TRBD2
CDR3 DNA: TGTGCCAGCAGGGGGCAGTGGGAGACCCAGTACTTC; CDR3 protein: CASRGQWETQYF; J gene: TRBJ2-5; clone size: NA; CDR3 length: 12; V gene: TRBV6-5; D gene: NA
CDR3 DNA: TGTGCCAGCAGCCGACAGACGAACACTGAAGCTTTCTTT; CDR3 protein: CASSRQTNTEAFF; J gene: TRBJ1-1; clone size: NA; CDR3 length: 13; V gene: TRBV11-2; D gene: NA
CDR3 DNA: TGTGCCAGCAGCAAGATCCGGGCCCAGTACTTC; CDR3 protein: CASSKIRAQYF; J gene: TRBJ2-5; clone size: NA; CDR3 length: 11; V gene: TRBV7-9; D gene: NA
CDR3 DNA: TGTGCCAGCAGTCTACGACAGGGTATCATGGAGACCCAGTACTTC; CDR3 protein: CASSLRQGIMETQYF; J gene: TRBJ2-5; clone size: NA; CDR3 length: 15; V gene: TRBV7-8; D gene: TRBD1
CDR3 DNA: TGTGCCAGCAGTGAAGCCGGGACAGGTAATTCACCCCTCCACTTT; CDR3 protein: CASSEAGTGNSPLHF; J gene: TRBJ1-6; clone size: NA; CDR3 length: 15; V gene: TRBV6-1; D gene: TRBD1
CDR3 DNA: TGTGCCAGCAGGCAACAGGGGGCTGGAAACACCATATATTTT; CDR3 protein: CASRQQGAGNTIYF; J gene: TRBJ1-3; clone size: NA; CDR3 length: 14; V gene: TRBV6-6; D gene: TRBD1